This TCR beta chain was retrieved from a study of monozygotic twins with inflammatory bowel disease (dated by TCRdb to about 2019). In terms of the full investigation: A total of roughly 28 monozygotic twin pairs were included in the full study, comprising nine German pairs (four IBD-concordant, five IBD-discordant) and 19 IBD-discordant Danish pairs. Within discordant pairs, disease-associated traits were sought mainly by comparing IBD patients with their genetically identical healthy co-twins. Each individual had, on average, about 151 000 unique TCRalpha sequences and 181 000 unique TCRbeta sequences available for analysis.

From each donor, an approximately 2.5 ml peripheral blood sample was drawn into PAXgene tubes and stored at -80 degrees C. Without T cell sorting, total RNA was isolated from whole blood using the PAXgene blood miRNA kit on an automated QIAcube. Peripheral blood from monozygotic twin pairs who were concordant or discordant for inflammatory bowel disease underwent deep TCRalpha and TCRbeta repertoire profiling using unique molecular barcoding. Smoking habits were recorded for all twin pairs, and each individual was classified as a current, former or never smoker. Receptor amplification or capture employed 5' RACE. Each TCR library was prepared from around 3,200 ng of total RNA. For each sample, cDNA was synthesized in eight separate reactions using SMARTScribe reverse transcriptase. During cDNA synthesis, template switching was used to introduce unique molecular identifiers that contained a 6-nucleotide sample barcode. Amplification of TCRalpha and TCRbeta cDNA involved two nested PCRs of roughly 17 and 9 cycles, and each PCR was followed by bead purification. Before amplification, the cDNA was both treated with uracil DNA-glycosylase and purified with the QIAquick PCR purification kit. In the second PCR, Illumina TruSeq-compatible adapters and sample-specific barcodes were added. TapeStation and Qubit were used to check library quality and concentration, and 5 ng of each library went into the pool. Sequencing of pooled libraries was carried out on an Illumina HiSeq2500 single-index Rapid Run using 2 x 100 bp reads and custom sequencing primers. Per the original workflow: UMI-based consensus assembly with MiGEC version 1.2.6 was used to correct PCR and sequencing errors. MiXCR version 2.1.1 was used for V(D)J alignment, clonotype assembly and CDR3 extraction. To normalise gene usage, clonotype sharing and MAIT/NKT TCR abundance, the analysis used the top 1000, 10 000 and 20 000 clonotypes per sample. After downsampling to 27 000 UMIs, diversity was calculated as the inverse Simpson index using the vegan R package. Paired Mann-Whitney U tests were applied to discordant twin pairs, with Benjamini-Hochberg correction for multiple testing. Reprocessed by TCRdb, the reads give a single entry per CDR3 protein sequence, without DNA. Here the V and J calls rest on TCRdb's processing, not on the authors' analysis. The sample's table lists a count of 300,000 to 350,000 distinct CDR3 sequences. Over 2% of the sample lies in the top ten.

In the germline V gene (reference sequence), CDR1 corresponds to DFQATT and CDR2 to SNEGSKA. CDR3 length: 14 amino acids, cysteine to phenylalanine. Nucleotide data are not available. Overall results and qualifications from the work: Measured by the inverse Simpson index, TCRbeta repertoire diversity was lower in IBD patients than in their healthy co-twins. Distinction between different T cell subtypes could not be achieved in the analysis. Because patients were on differing immunosuppressive treatments, the repertoires may have picked up extra background noise and inter-individual variability. Compared with healthy twins, IBD patients had fewer clonotypes in common with other individuals, a difference most pronounced in patients showing signs of disease activity. No difference in repertoire similarity was observed between concordant and discordant twins, possibly owing to limited statistical power. No single strong signal or clonotype linked to IBD turned up in the results, so the idea that one exists was not supported.

Comments on this clonotype: Its antigen is currently not known.

The receptor was derived from a human donor with ulcerative colitis or Crohn's disease, or a healthy co-twin of an affected twin (not recorded which). Input material: blood. Recombination joined TRBV20-1 with TRBJ2-1; lacking DNA, the TRBD1 call made by TCRdb goes unchecked. The CDR3 here reads CSAPNLDRGNEQFF.